This T cell receptor (beta chain) came from a study of OX40 agonist ivuxolimab in advanced cancers. CDR1 and CDR2 from the germline V gene are SGHAT and FQNNGV. The CDR3 sequence is 13 residues long. Trimming cost V 4 bases and J 3 bases, with 9 bases left between them. Data came from immunoSEQ multiplex PCR; TCRdb stores just in-frame clones and leaves some out. This table has about 130,000 clones, under 95% appearing once. The study, taken as a whole, reports: The specificity for antigen of the expanded peripheral T cells was not determined.

In the case of this clone: What it recognizes is unknown.

This material consisted of CD4+ or CD8+ T cells sorted from blood, taken in a trial of the OX40 agonist ivuxolimab. V gene TRBV11-2 combines with J gene TRBJ1-1, with D hard to call. The sequence derives from an adult with an advanced solid tumor such as melanoma, head and neck, liver or kidney cancer. CDR3 in amino acids: CASSSTGDTEAFF. The CDR3 coding sequence is TGTGCCAGCAGCTCAACTGGAGACACTGAAGCTTTCTTT.